These 22 T cell receptor beta chains share one sample of origin, sequenced in a study of blood T cells in healthy people across ages. Combining a sample-barcoded 5' primer with a J-beta primer mix, a second PCR ran for 7 to 11 cycles. TCRdb passed the 5' RACE reads through MiXCR, listing each CDR3 protein once. Of nearly 1 million distinct CDR3 sequences in the sample, roughly half are singletons; the top ten hold around 21%. The sequenced material came from blood. The receptors stem from a woman aged 60-70 years in good health.

With respect to this clonotype: One end of the junction does not line up with germline, which may come from a read error. V and J are TRBV20-1 and TRBJ2-1, with unresolved D. This CDR3 has 14 amino acids. Germline CDR1 and CDR2: DFQATT and SNEGSKA (reference sequence). The CDR3 sequence is CSSRAVDRYNEQFF. The CDR3 coding sequence is TGCAGTTCTAGAGCTGTGGACCGATACAATGAGCAGTTCTTC.

V usage is TRBV20-1 and J usage is TRBJ2-3; maybe TRBD2 (6 bases). The germline V gene has CDR1 DFQATT and CDR2 SNEGSKA (reference sequence). V lost 4 bases, J lost 2 bases, and 16 bases lay in between. The CDR3 contains 15 residues. Written as DNA, the CDR3 is TGCAGTGCTACCAGATGGGACTTAATCACAGATACGCAGTATTTT. Translation: CSATRWDLITDTQYF.

J is TRBJ2-5 and V is TRBV30; 11 nucleotides match TRBD2. Looked up from germline, CDR1 is GTSNPN and CDR2 is SVGIG (reference sequence). CDR3 length: 13 residues. The ends lost 8 bases at V and 3 bases at J; junction bases unmatched: 5. The CDR3, as DNA: TGTGCCCGGCGGGGACTAGCGGAAGAGACCCAGTACTTC. It codes for CARRGLAEETQYF.

This clonotype has only one observation. The chain carries TRBV7-6 and TRBJ1-1; possible D gene TRBD1, 5 bases. Trimming stripped 2 bases from V and 2 bases from J, with 18 bases between. From germline, CDR1 is SGHVS and CDR2 FNYEAQ. CDR3 length equals 17 residues. CDR3 in DNA: TGTGCCAGCAGCTTATTCAGGACATCCGGGAATAACACTGAAGCTTTCTTT. Protein: CASSLFRTSGNNTEAFF.

This clonotype was counted between two and nine times. The chain recombines TRBV11-1 with TRBJ1-2, with D possibly TRBD1 on 6 matching bases. Germline loops: CDR1 SGHAT, CDR2 FQDESV (reference sequence). CDR3 length: 13 residues. The V end was cut by 5 bases, the J end by 6 bases, with 13 bases between. The CDR3 sequence is CASSRDRRDGYTF. The DNA of the CDR3 is TGTGCCAGCAGCAGAGACAGGAGGGATGGCTACACCTTC.

The table lists this clonotype with a few counts. The gene calls are TRBV7-2 and TRBJ2-5; D gene unclear. There are 11 residues in the CDR3. Trimming stripped 2 bases from V and 11 bases from J, with 9 bases between. Per germline, CDR1 SGHTA and CDR2 FQGNSA. The CDR3: CASSLMNEQYF. The CDR3 nucleotides read TGTGCCAGCAGCTTAATGAATGAGCAGTACTTC.

The chain links TRBV5-6 to TRBJ2-7, with D hard to call. The V end lost 0 bases, the J end lost 0 bases, and 7 bases lay between the germline ends. The CDR3 consists of 14 residues. CDR1 and CDR2 from the germline V gene are SGHDT and YYEEEE. CDR3 DNA sequence: TGTGCCAGCAGCTTGGGCAGACTCTCCTACGAGCAGTACTTC. It is translated as CASSLGRLSYEQYF.

This clonotype was picked up one time. The chain has TRBV10-2 and TRBJ2-3; 9 positions match TRBD2. V lost 7 bases and J lost 2; bases outside the gene matches: 4. Germline V gene lookup returns CDR1 WSHSY and CDR2 SAAADI. There are 14 residues in the CDR3. CDR3 coding DNA: TGCGCCAGCACCATAGCGGGAGCCACAGATACGCAGTATTTT. Translation gives CASTIAGATDTQYF.

This clonotype was counted a few times. The genes are TRBV7-9 and TRBJ1-1; no clear D gene. The CDR3 is 14 residues long. V gave up 1 base and J gave up 3 bases, with 9 bases separating them. Germline V CDR1 and CDR2: SEHNR, FQNEAQ (reference sequence). The CDR3 nucleotides are TGTGCCAGCAGCTTAGGAGGGTTGGACACTGAAGCTTTCTTT. Its translation: CASSLGGLDTEAFF. Looking up the rest from reference TRBV7-9 and TRBJ1-1 gives the full variable domain: DTGVSQNPRHKITKRGQNVTFRCDPISEHNRLYWYRQTLGQGPEFLTYFQNEAQLEKSRLLSDRFSAERPKGSFSTLEIQRTEQGDSAMYLCASSLGGLDTEAFFGQGTRLTVV.

This clonotype was counted only a few times. This rearrangement joins TRBV2 to TRBJ2-5; 8 nucleotides align to TRBD1. The CDR3 runs to 15 residues. J lost 4 bases, V lost 3 bases, and 7 bases had no gene match. Germline values: CDR1 SNHLY, CDR2 FYNNEI. In DNA, the CDR3 is TGTGCCAGCAGTGAGACAGGGGCCCCACTAGAGACCCAGTACTTC. Translated: CASSETGAPLETQYF.

This clonotype has more than one count but fewer than ten. The chain is built from TRBV15 and TRBJ2-7; D is ambiguous. V shed 0 bases and J shed 4 bases, with 13 bases lying between them. The length of the CDR3 is 15 residues. Germline V gene sequence: CDR1 LNHNV, CDR2 YYDKDF (reference sequence). The CDR3 DNA follows: TGTGCCACCAGCAGAGATAAGGGAACCTTATACGAGCAGTACTTC. Its translation: CATSRDKGTLYEQYF.

This clonotype was seen more than once but under ten times. V usage is TRBV29-1 and J usage is TRBJ1-1; D is perhaps TRBD1 (5 bases). V lost 7 bases, J lost 4 bases, and 13 bases lay in between. This CDR3 spans 12 amino acids. CDR1 and CDR2 from the germline V gene are SQVTM and ANQGSEA. The CDR3 region is CSGVGGGTEAFF. The DNA for the CDR3 is TGCAGCGGTGTGGGGGGGGGCACTGAAGCTTTCTTT.

This clonotype was seen at least ten times. The chain recombines TRBV12-3 or TRBV12-4 with TRBJ2-3; 12 bases are a match to TRBD2. The V and J ends lost 2 bases and 1 base, in that order; junction bases with no gene match: 1. The CDR3 contains 16 residues. CDR3 in DNA: TGTGCCAGCAGTTTACGACTAGCGGGAGGCACAGATACGCAGTATTTT. Its protein is CASSLRLAGGTDTQYF.

This rearrangement joins TRBV9 to TRBJ2-7; the match to TRBD2 covers 14 bases. This CDR3 spans 16 amino acids. The germline V gene encodes CDR1 SGDLS and CDR2 YYNGEE. V was pared by 3 bases and J by 4 bases, with 6 bases of the junction left unmatched. The CDR3 region has the DNA TGTGCCAGCAGCGCCGGGACTAGCGGGAGAGGTTACGAGCAGTACTTC. Translated, it gives CASSAGTSGRGYEQYF.

The chain uses TRBV28 and TRBJ2-5; 7 nucleotides agree with TRBD2. Germline lookup yields CDR1 MDHEN and CDR2 SYDVKM. Trimming at V came to 7 bases and at J to 7 bases, leaving 6 bases not matched to a gene. This CDR3 has 12 residues. The CDR3 here is CASTSGPRTQYF. In nucleotides, the CDR3 is TGTGCCAGCACTAGCGGCCCACGGACCCAGTACTTC.

The J gene is TRBJ2-2, the V gene TRBV7-3, with unresolved D. CDR3 length: 14 amino acids. Trimming removed 2 bases at V and 6 bases at J, with 10 bases between. Germline lookup yields CDR1 SGHTA and CDR2 FQGTGA. The CDR3 nucleotides read TGTGCCAGCAGCTTAGGGCTAGGCGCCGGGGAGCTGTTTTTT. It codes for CASSLGLGAGELFF.

The V and J genes are TRBV6-1 and TRBJ2-7, with 7 bases fitting TRBD2. The V segment lost 0 bases and the J segment 3 bases; nucleotides outside the gene matches: 8. The germline V gene has CDR1 MNHNS and CDR2 SASEGT. The CDR3 contains 16 residues. CDR3 protein: CASSEALWEGRYEQYF. The CDR3 DNA sequence: TGTGCCAGCAGTGAAGCGCTGTGGGAGGGGCGCTACGAGCAGTACTTC.

The chain is built from TRBV29-1 and TRBJ2-3, with D uncertain. The ends were cut back, 2 bases at V and 9 bases at J, with 12 bases in the middle. CDR3 size: 12 residues. Germline loops: CDR1 SQVTM, CDR2 ANQGSEA. CDR3 nucleotides: TGCAGCGTTGAATTCGCTACCAGGACGCAGTATTTT. Residues: CSVEFATRTQYF.

The J gene is TRBJ2-7, the V gene TRBV20-1; a weak D match, TRBD2 (5 bases). CDR3 length equals 14 residues. The V and J ends lost 6 bases and 1 base respectively, with 16 bases between them. Germline V gene data show CDR1 as DFQATT and CDR2 as SNEGSKA (reference sequence). CDR3 bases: TGCAGTGCCCCGTCAGGAGGCGGGTCCTACGAGCAGTACTTC. It yields the protein CSAPSGGGSYEQYF.

The chain carries TRBV6-2 or TRBV6-3 and TRBJ2-3, with TRBD1 matching over 7 bases. The CDR3 spans 15 residues. Germline V gene sequence: CDR1 MNHEY, CDR2 SVGEGT. Germline trimming cut 4 bases from V and 4 bases from J; bases unmatched to any gene: 8. CDR3 sequence: CASSSRDSLSDTQYF. The CDR3 coding sequence is TGTGCCAGCAGTTCCCGGGACAGTTTGTCAGATACGCAGTATTTT.

The V gene is TRBV7-2, the J gene TRBJ2-7; D is undetermined. This CDR3 is 15 amino acids long. From germline, CDR1 is SGHTA and CDR2 FQGNSA. Trimming cost V 3 bases and J 0 bases, with 12 bases left between them. CDR3 region: CASSFYGRRSYEQYF. CDR3 nucleotides: TGTGCCAGCAGCTTTTACGGGCGTCGCTCCTACGAGCAGTACTTC. Using reference TRBV7-2 and TRBJ2-7 for the parts outside the CDR3, the full variable domain is GAGVSQSPSNKVTEKGKDVELRCDPISGHTALYWYRQSLGQGLEFLIYFQGNSAPDKSGLPSDRFSAERTGGSVSTLTIQRTQQEDSAVYLCASSFYGRRSYEQYFGPGTRLTVT.

The V and J genes are TRBV12-3 or TRBV12-4 and TRBJ2-4, with 13 positions matching TRBD2. Gene TRBJ2-7 matches the end of the DNA better, so the J call may be wrong. This CDR3 comprises 14 residues. Written as DNA, the CDR3 is TGTGCCAGCAGTGGACTAGCGGGAGACCACGAGCAGTACTTC. This codes for CASSGLAGDHEQYF.